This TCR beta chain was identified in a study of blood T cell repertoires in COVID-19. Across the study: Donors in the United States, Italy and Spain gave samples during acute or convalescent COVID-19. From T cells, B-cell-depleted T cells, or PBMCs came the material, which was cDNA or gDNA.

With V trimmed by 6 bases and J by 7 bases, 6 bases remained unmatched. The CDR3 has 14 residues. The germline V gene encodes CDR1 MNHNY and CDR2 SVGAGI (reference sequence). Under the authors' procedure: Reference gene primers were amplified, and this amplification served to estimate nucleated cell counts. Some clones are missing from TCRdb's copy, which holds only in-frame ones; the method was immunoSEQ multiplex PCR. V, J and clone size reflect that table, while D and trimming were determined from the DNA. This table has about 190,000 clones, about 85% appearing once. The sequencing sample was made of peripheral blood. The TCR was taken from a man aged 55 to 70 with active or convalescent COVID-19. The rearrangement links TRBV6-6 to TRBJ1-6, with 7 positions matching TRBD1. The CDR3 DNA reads TGTGCCAGCAGGGAGGGGGCGCGGAATTCACCCCTCCACTTT. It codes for CASREGARNSPLHF.